These T cell receptor beta chains were read from a single sample in a study of CXCR3-negative and CXCR3-positive naive CD8 T cells. TCRdb reprocessed the 5' RACE reads and reports one entry per CDR3 protein, with no DNA. With 20,000 to 30,000 distinct CDR3 sequences in the sample, the ten largest clones hold about 2.7%. The material sequenced was naive CXCR3- CD8+ T cells from blood. These receptors were collected from a human donor in good health. Some clones in this sample may be carry-over from other donors' samples. Both conserved end residues are part of each CDR3. Not every row has a clone size; where given, it reads once, few, many or a size class.

>11|-|TRBV29-1|TRBJ2-5
CSVEERETQYF
>13|-|TRBV5-1|TRBJ2-3
CASRWGGLDTQYF
>17|-|TRBV4-1|TRBJ2-5
CASSQKQGGGLQETQYF
>13|-|TRBV27|TRBJ2-7
CASSLSVSYEQYF
>16|-|TRBV23-1|TRBJ2-7
CASSQHRDRSSYEQYF
>15|-|TRBV20-1|TRBJ2-7
CSVPGGGLGLREQYF
>14|medium-sized|TRBV7-9|TRBJ2-2
CASSGGGTTGELFF
>16|-|TRBV11-2|TRBJ1-1
CASSLDPDLINTEAFF
>13|medium-sized|TRBV29-1|TRBJ1-1
CSEITRENTEAFF
>12|-|TRBV29-1|TRBJ2-2
CSVVGDTGELFF
>13|-|TRBV29-1|TRBJ2-5
CSVEGQDQETQYF
>13|-|TRBV5-4|TRBJ2-7
CASRAGTGYEQYF
>14|-|TRBV21-1|TRBJ1-2
CASSYGQGDHGYTF
>12|-|TRBV7-9|TRBJ2-7
CASSADRVEQYF
>16|medium-sized|TRBV27|TRBJ1-3
CASSPTGISLGNTIYF
>15|-|TRBV12-3/TRBV12-4|TRBJ2-3
CASRAGLAGTDTQYF
>11|-|TRBV28|TRBJ2-1
CASGLAPEQFF
>12|-|TRBV2|TRBJ1-5
CASSESTQPQHF
>14|-|TRBV6-5|TRBJ2-7
CASRDRLLAYEQYF
>14|-|TRBV5-1|TRBJ1-1
CASSLAGPEVEAFF
>13|-|TRBV29-1|TRBJ1-2
CSVGTGPNYGYTF
>20|-|TRBV6-5|TRBJ1-2
CASSNDRGFLLHPPMGGYTF
>16|-|TRBV24-1|TRBJ1-5
CATSDMTPTSGSPQHF
>14|-|TRBV27|TRBJ2-7
CASSFTKSSYEQYF
>13|-|TRBV11-2|TRBJ2-1
CAGGDGSYNEQFF
>13|-|TRBV29-1|TRBJ1-2
CSVRASGYYGYTF
>16|-|TRBV30|TRBJ2-1
CAWSGSSGGLYNEQFF
>17|-|TRBV6-6|TRBJ1-5
CASSTPATGDSNQPQHF
>14|-|TRBV29-1|TRBJ2-7
CSVVEDWSSYEQYF
>14|-|TRBV7-2|TRBJ1-1
CASSQTGLENEAFF
>14|-|TRBV2|TRBJ2-1
CASSRAKGYNEQFF
>16|-|TRBV20-1|TRBJ2-3
CSASGATSGGGDTQYF
>13|-|TRBV18|TRBJ2-7
CASSPPDSYEQYF
>17|medium-sized|TRBV7-9|TRBJ1-1
CASSLFTQLTADTEAFF
>17|-|TRBV5-6|TRBJ2-1
CASSSHGTSASYNEQFF
>12|-|TRBV7-6|TRBJ2-7
CASRGGGYEQYF
>15|-|TRBV2|TRBJ2-1
CASSDRDLRDNEQFF
>14|-|TRBV29-1|TRBJ2-7
CGVVAEPASYEQYF
>13|-|TRBV29-1|TRBJ2-7
CSVGGQGPYEQYF
>15|-|TRBV4-1|TRBJ2-5
CASSHVPPFQETQYF
>14|-|TRBV7-3|TRBJ1-1
CASSSDRGNTEAFF
>12|-|TRBV11-3|TRBJ2-7
CASSLPGLEQYF